This T cell receptor beta chain was retrieved from a study of T cells after yellow fever vaccination. This CDR3 region has 17 residues. V shed 2 bases and J 4 bases; nucleotides not matched to a gene: 10. Germline V gene data show CDR1 as MNHEY and CDR2 as SVGEGT. From the 5' RACE reads, TCRdb called clonotypes with MiXCR, one entry per CDR3 protein. The sample records a few hundred thousand distinct CDR3 sequences, 3% to 4.5% being singletons. Material: PBMCs, obtained 5 days after the yellow fever booster vaccination. The J gene is TRBJ2-2, the V gene TRBV6-2 or TRBV6-3; 7 bases match TRBD1. The TCR comes from a man in his late teens or twenties who received the YFV17D yellow fever vaccine. CDR3 loop: CASSYMTGPLTTGELFF. In nucleotides, the CDR3 is TGTGCCAGCAGTTACATGACAGGGCCCCTAACCACCGGGGAGCTGTTTTTT.